This entry lists 12 T cell receptor beta chains sequenced from one sample in a study of spatial heterogeneity in lung cancer. MiXCR, applied by TCRdb to the 5' RACE reads, yields one record per CDR3 protein. The data contain some 70,000 distinct CDR3 sequences, 10% to 15% of them singletons. The sample's time point: sample taken at primary tumor resection. Whole RNA was taken from tumor, nontumor lung or frozen PBMC; it was then sequenced unsorted. The input for sequencing was PBMCs, taken at surgery. The origin of the receptors is a male donor with early-stage non-small cell lung cancer.

The chain uses TRBV6-6 and TRBJ1-5, with 7 bases lining up with TRBD1. V trimming: 9 bases; J trimming: 7 bases; junction bases outside the gene matches: 12. The CDR3 spans 14 residues. CDR1 is MNHNY, CDR2 SVGAGI, per germline (reference sequence). The CDR3 coding sequence is TGTGCCAGTAGGAAACTTGACAGGGAACAGCCCCAGCATTTT. This translates into CASRKLDREQPQHF.

The rearrangement joins TRBV27 to TRBJ2-3; TRBD2 matches 7 bases. Per germline, CDR1 MNHEY and CDR2 SMNVEV (reference sequence). Trimming removed 6 bases from V and 8 bases from J; junction bases left unmatched: 11. CDR3 length: 14 amino acids. CDR3 in amino acids: CASSLLAGRTTQYF. Written as DNA, the CDR3 is TGTGCCAGCAGCCTTCTCGCCGGGAGGACTACGCAGTATTTT.

This clonotype was seen at least ten times. The V and J genes are TRBV24-1 and TRBJ1-1, with a possible D match to TRBD1 (6 bases). V lost 5 bases and J 2 bases, leaving 8 bases between the germline ends. Germline CDR1 reads KGHDR; CDR2 reads SFDVKD. There are 13 residues in the CDR3. The CDR3 loop is CATSGRGNTEAFF. CDR3 coding DNA: TGTGCCACCAGTGGCAGGGGCAACACTGAAGCTTTCTTT.

This sequence joins TRBV6-5 and TRBJ1-4, with 7 positions matching TRBD1. Germline CDR1 and CDR2: MNHEY and SVGAGI. V shed 5 bases, J shed 8 bases, and the junction held 8 bases outside the gene matches. The CDR3 sequence is 14 residues long. As DNA, the CDR3 is TGTGCCAGCAGTGTACAGGGGAGGGCCGAAAAACTGTTTTTT. This codes for CASSVQGRAEKLFF.

This clonotype was counted between two and nine times. V and J are TRBV5-5 and TRBJ2-7; 7 nucleotides align to TRBD2. The V segment lost 2 bases and the J segment 6 bases; nucleotides outside the gene matches: 11. From germline, CDR1 is SGHKS and CDR2 YYEKEE (reference sequence). The CDR3 is 15 residues long. Here the CDR3 DNA reads TGTGCCAGCAGCTTCGTGGCTAGCGGAGTGAGCGAGCAGTACTTC. Protein product: CASSFVASGVSEQYF.

The chain carries TRBV24-1 and TRBJ2-4; D is uncertain. V gave up 4 bases and J gave up 7 bases, with 13 bases separating them. The germline V gene encodes CDR1 KGHDR and CDR2 SFDVKD. CDR3 length: 14 residues. CDR3 protein: CATSDNDSRNIQYF. CDR3 sequence (DNA): TGTGCCACCAGTGACAATGACTCCCGCAACATTCAGTACTTC.

This clonotype was seen a handful of times. The V gene is TRBV19, the J gene TRBJ2-3, with D tentatively TRBD2 (6 bases). The germline CDR1 and CDR2 sequences are LNHDA and SQIVND (reference sequence). V was clipped by 1 base and J by 3 bases, with 11 bases between them. CDR3 length: 15 residues. CDR3 residues: CASSIVGSVTDTQYF. The CDR3 DNA is TGTGCCAGTAGTATAGTCGGGAGTGTTACAGATACGCAGTATTTT.

This chain links TRBV19 with TRBJ1-5; the D gene is possibly TRBD1 (5 bases). The CDR3 consists of 12 residues. Trimming removed 6 bases from V and 6 bases from J, with 9 bases in between. Germline V gives CDR1 LNHDA, CDR2 SQIVND (reference sequence). CDR3 in DNA: TGTGCCAGTAGAACAGGCGTTCAGCCCCAGCATTTT. Translation gives CASRTGVQPQHF.

Many counts were recorded for this clonotype. This rearrangement joins TRBV29-1 to TRBJ2-1; 8 bases agree with TRBD2. Looked up from germline, CDR1 is SQVTM and CDR2 is ANQGSEA. V trimming: 3 bases; J trimming: 4 bases; junction bases outside the gene matches: 2. This CDR3 spans 13 amino acids. The CDR3 DNA reads as TGCAGCGTTGATGGCGGGAGGTACAATGAGCAGTTCTTC. Translation: CSVDGGRYNEQFF.

This clonotype appeared a few times. This chain links TRBV3-1 with TRBJ1-2; D is ambiguous. The germline CDR1 and CDR2 sequences are LGHDT and YNNKEL (reference sequence). Trimming took 5 bases from V and 6 from J, leaving 13 bases between them. The CDR3 spans 13 residues. CDR3 sequence: CASSIRTDHGYTF. The CDR3 DNA follows: TGTGCCAGCAGCATTCGGACTGACCATGGCTACACCTTC.

Many counts were recorded for this clonotype. This chain connects TRBV24-1 to TRBJ1-5; perhaps TRBD1 as D (6 bases). CDR1 KGHDR and CDR2 SFDVKD come from the germline V gene. The germline V and J ends were trimmed by 7 bases and 3 bases, with 9 bases remaining between them. This CDR3 has 13 amino acids. The CDR3 reads CATSRDNNQPQHF. Here the CDR3 DNA reads TGTGCCACCAGCCGGGACAACAATCAGCCCCAGCATTTT.

This clonotype was seen at least ten times. This chain connects TRBV3-1 to TRBJ1-1, with D possibly being TRBD1 (5 bases). The V end lost 1 base, the J end lost 5 bases, and 17 bases lay between the germline ends. CDR1 and CDR2 (germline): LGHDT, YNNKEL (reference sequence). CDR3 length: 16 residues. CDR3 in amino acids: CASSQVRPGQHTEAFF. The CDR3, as DNA: TGTGCCAGCAGCCAAGTCCGACCGGGGCAGCATACTGAAGCTTTCTTT.